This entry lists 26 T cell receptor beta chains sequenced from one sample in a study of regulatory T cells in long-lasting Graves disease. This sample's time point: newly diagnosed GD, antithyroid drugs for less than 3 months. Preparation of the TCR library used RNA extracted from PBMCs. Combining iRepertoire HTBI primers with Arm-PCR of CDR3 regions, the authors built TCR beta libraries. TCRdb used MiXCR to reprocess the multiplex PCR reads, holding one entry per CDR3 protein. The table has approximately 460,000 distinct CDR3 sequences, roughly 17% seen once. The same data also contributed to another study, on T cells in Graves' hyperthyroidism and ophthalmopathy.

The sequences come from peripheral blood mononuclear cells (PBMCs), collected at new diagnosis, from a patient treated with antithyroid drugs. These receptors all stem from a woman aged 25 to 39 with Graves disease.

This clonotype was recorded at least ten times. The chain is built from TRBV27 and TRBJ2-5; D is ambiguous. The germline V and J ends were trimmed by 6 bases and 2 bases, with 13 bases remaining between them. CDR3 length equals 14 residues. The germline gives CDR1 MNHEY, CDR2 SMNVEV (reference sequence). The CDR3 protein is CASSRSLPQETQYF. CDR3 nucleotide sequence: TGTGCCAGCAGCCGGTCCCTCCCGCAAGAGACCCAGTACTTC.

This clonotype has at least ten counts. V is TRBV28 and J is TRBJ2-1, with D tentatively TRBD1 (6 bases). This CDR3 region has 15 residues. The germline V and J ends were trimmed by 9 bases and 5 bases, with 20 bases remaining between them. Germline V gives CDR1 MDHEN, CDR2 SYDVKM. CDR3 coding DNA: TGTGCCAGTTTAAACATCCGGACAGTTAACAATGAGCAGTTCTTC. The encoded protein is CASLNIRTVNNEQFF.

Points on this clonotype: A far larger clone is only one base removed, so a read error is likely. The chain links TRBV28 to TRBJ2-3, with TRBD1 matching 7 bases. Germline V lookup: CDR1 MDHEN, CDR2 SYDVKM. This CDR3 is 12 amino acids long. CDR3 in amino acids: CASSYQGETRYF. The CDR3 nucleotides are TGTGCCAGCAGTTATCAGGGGGAGACCCGGTACTTC.

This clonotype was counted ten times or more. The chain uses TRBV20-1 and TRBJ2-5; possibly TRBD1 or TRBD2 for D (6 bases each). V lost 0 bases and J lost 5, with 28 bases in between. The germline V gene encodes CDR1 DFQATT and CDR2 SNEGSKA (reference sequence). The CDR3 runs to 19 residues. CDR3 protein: CSARDRETVTQGIQETQYF. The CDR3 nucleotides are TGCAGTGCTAGAGATCGGGAGACGGTAACACAGGGAATCCAGGAGACCCAGTACTTC.

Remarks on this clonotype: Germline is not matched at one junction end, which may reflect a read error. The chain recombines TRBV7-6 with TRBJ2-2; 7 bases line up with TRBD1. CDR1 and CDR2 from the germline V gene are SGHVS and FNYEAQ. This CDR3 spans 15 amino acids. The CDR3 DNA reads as TGTGCCAGCAGCTCTAGGGGGCTGAACACCGGGGAGCCGTTTTTT. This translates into CASSSRGLNTGEPFF.

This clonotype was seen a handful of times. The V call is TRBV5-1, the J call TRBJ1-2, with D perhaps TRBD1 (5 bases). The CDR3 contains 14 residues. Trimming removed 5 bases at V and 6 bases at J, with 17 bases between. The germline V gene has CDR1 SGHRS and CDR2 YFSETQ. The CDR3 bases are TGCGCCAGCAGTATGTCCGGGACGGAAAATGGCTACACCTTC. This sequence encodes CASSMSGTENGYTF.

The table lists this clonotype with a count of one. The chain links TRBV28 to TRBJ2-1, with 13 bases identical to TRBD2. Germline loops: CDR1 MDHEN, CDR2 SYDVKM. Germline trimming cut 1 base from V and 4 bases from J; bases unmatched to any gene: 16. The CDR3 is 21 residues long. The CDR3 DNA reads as TGTGCCAGCAGTTTATTTGTGACTAGCGGGAGGCCCTATTCTTCTTACAATGAGCAGTTCTTC. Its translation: CASSLFVTSGRPYSSYNEQFF.

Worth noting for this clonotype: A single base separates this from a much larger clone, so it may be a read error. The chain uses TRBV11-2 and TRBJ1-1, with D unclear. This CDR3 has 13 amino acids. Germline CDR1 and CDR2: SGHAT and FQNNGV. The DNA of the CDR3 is TGTGCCAGCAGCTACATACAGAACGCTGAAGCTTTCTTT. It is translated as CASSYIQNAEAFF.

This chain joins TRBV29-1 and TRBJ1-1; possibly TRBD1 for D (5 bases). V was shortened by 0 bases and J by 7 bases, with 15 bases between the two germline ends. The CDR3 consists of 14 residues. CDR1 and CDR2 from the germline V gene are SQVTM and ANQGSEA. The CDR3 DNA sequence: TGCAGCGTTGAAGAACCCCAGGGTCAAATTGAAGCTTTCTTT. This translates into CSVEEPQGQIEAFF.

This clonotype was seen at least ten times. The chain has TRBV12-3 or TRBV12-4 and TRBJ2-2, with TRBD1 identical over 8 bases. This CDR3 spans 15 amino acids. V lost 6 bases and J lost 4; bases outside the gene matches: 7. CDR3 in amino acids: CASRGQGRTTGELFF. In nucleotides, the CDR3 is TGTGCCAGCAGAGGACAGGGCCGAACCACCGGGGAGCTGTTTTTT.

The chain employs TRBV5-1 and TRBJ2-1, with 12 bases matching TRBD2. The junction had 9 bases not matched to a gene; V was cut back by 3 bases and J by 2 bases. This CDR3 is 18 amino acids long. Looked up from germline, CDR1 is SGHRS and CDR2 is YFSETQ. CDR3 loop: CASSSTTSGSVAYNEQFF. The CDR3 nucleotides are TGCGCCAGCAGCTCGACGACTAGCGGGAGCGTAGCCTACAATGAGCAGTTCTTC.

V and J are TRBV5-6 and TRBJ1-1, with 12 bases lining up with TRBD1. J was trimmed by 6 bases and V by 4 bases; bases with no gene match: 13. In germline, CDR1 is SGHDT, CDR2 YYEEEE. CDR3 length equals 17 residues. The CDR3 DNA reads TGTGCCAGCAGCAGGGACAGGGGGCACATAAACCCCGCTGAAGCTTTCTTT. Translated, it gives CASSRDRGHINPAEAFF.

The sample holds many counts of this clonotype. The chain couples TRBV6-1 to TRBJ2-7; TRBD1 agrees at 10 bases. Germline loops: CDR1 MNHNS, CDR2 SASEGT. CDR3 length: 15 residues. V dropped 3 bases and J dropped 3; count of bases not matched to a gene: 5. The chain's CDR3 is CASSEWGTGVYEQYF. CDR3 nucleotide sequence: TGTGCCAGCAGTGAGTGGGGGACAGGGGTCTACGAGCAGTACTTC.

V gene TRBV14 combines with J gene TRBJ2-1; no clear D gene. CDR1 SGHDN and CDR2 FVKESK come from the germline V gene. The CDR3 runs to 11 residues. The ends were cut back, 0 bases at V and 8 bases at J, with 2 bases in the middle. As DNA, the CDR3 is TGTGCCAGCAGCCAAGAAGATGAGCAGTTCTTC. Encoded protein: CASSQEDEQFF.

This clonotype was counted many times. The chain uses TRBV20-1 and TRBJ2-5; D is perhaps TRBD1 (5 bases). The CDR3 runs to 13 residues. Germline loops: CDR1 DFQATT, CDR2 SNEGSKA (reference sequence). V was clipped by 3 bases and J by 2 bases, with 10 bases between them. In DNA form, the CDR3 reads TGCAGTGCTAGGCTGGACACGCAAGAGACCCAGTACTTC. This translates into CSARLDTQETQYF.

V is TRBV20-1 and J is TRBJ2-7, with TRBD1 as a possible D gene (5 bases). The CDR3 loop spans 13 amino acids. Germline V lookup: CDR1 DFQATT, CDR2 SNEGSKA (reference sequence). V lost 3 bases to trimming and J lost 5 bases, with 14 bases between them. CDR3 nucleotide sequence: TGCAGTGCTAGCAGGCCCCAGGACAACGAGCAGTACTTC. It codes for CSASRPQDNEQYF.

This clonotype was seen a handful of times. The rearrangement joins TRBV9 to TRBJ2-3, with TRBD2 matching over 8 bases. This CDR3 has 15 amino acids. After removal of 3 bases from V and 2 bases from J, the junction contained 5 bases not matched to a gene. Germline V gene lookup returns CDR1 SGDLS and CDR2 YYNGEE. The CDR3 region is CASSESGRPTDTQYF. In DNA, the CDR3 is TGTGCCAGCAGCGAAAGCGGGAGACCCACAGATACGCAGTATTTT. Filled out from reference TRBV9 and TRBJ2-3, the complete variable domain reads DSGVTQTPKHLITATGQRVTLRCSPRSGDLSVYWYQQSLDQGLQFLIQYYNGEERAKGNILERFSAQQFPDLHSELNLSSLELGDSALYFCASSESGRPTDTQYFGPGTRLTVL.

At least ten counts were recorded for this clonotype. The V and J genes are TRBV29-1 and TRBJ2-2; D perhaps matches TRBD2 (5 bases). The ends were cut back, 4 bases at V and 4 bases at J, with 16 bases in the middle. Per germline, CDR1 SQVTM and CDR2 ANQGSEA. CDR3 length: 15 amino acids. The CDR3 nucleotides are TGCAGCGTTGTCGCCGACCTGGGGAGCACCGGGGAGCTGTTTTTT. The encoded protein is CSVVADLGSTGELFF.

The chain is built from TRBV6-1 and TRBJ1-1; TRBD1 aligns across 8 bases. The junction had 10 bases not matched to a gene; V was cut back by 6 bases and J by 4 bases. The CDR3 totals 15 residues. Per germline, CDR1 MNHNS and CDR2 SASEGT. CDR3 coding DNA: TGTGCCAGCAGCCCCTGGTCGACAGGGGTCACTGAAGCTTTCTTT. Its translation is CASSPWSTGVTEAFF.

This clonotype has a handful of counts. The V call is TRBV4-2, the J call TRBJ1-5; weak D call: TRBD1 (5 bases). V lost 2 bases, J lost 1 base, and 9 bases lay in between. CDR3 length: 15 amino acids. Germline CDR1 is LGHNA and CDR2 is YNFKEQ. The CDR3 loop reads CASSQFRDSNQPQHF. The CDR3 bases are TGTGCCAGCAGCCAATTCCGGGACAGCAATCAGCCCCAGCATTTT.

The CDR3 loop reads CASSIGQGNGDTQYF. The CDR3 DNA sequence: TGCGCCAGCAGCATAGGGCAGGGCAATGGAGATACGCAGTATTTT. The chain combines TRBV5-1 with TRBJ2-3, with a tentative D call TRBD1 (5 bases). The ends were cut back, 4 bases at V and 5 bases at J, with 17 bases in the middle. This CDR3 has 15 amino acids. Germline V gives CDR1 SGHRS, CDR2 YFSETQ. Combining the CDR3 with reference TRBV5-1 and TRBJ2-3 gives the whole variable domain KAGVTQTPRYLIKTRGQQVTLSCSPISGHRSVSWYQQTPGQGLQFLFEYFSETQRNKGNFPGRFSGRQFSNSRSEMNVSTLELGDSALYLCASSIGQGNGDTQYFGPGTRLTVL.

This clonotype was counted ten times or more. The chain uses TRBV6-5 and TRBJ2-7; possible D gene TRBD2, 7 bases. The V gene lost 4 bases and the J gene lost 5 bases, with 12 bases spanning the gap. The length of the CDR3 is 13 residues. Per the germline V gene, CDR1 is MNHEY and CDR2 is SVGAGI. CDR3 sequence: CASSWRGQDEQYF. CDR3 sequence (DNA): TGTGCCAGCAGTTGGCGGGGGCAGGACGAGCAGTACTTC.

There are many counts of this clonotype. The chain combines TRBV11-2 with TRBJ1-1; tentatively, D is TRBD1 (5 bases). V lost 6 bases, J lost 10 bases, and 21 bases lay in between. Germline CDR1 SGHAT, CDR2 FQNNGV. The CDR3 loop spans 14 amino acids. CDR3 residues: CASRRSSGPGIAFF. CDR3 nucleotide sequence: TGTGCCAGCAGACGCTCCTCGGGGCCGGGAATAGCTTTCTTT.

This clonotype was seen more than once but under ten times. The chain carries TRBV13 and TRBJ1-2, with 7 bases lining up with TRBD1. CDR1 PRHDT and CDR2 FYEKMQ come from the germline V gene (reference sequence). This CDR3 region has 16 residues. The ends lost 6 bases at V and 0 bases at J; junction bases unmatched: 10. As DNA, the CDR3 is TGTGCCAGCAGTCGTGGGACAGCTAGAGCTAACTATGGCTACACCTTC. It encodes CASSRGTARANYGYTF.

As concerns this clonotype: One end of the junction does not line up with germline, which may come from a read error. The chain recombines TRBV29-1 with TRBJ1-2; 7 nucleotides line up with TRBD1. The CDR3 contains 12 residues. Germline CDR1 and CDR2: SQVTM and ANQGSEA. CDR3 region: CSVEGTADGYTF. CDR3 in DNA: TGCAGCGTCGAAGGGACAGCCGATGGCTACACCTTC. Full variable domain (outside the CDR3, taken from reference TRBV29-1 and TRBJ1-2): SAVISQKPSRDICQRGTSLTIQCQVDSQVTMMFWYRQQPGQSLTLIATANQGSEATYESGFVIDKFPISRPNLTFSTLTVSNMSPEDSSIYLCSVEGTADGYTFGSGTRLTVV.

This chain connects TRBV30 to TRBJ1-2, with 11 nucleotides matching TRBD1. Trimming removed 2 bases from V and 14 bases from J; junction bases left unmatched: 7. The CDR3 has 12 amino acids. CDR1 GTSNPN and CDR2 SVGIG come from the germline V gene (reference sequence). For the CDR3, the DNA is TGTGCCTGGAGTCCCCCGGGACAGGGGGGAACCTTC. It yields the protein CAWSPPGQGGTF.